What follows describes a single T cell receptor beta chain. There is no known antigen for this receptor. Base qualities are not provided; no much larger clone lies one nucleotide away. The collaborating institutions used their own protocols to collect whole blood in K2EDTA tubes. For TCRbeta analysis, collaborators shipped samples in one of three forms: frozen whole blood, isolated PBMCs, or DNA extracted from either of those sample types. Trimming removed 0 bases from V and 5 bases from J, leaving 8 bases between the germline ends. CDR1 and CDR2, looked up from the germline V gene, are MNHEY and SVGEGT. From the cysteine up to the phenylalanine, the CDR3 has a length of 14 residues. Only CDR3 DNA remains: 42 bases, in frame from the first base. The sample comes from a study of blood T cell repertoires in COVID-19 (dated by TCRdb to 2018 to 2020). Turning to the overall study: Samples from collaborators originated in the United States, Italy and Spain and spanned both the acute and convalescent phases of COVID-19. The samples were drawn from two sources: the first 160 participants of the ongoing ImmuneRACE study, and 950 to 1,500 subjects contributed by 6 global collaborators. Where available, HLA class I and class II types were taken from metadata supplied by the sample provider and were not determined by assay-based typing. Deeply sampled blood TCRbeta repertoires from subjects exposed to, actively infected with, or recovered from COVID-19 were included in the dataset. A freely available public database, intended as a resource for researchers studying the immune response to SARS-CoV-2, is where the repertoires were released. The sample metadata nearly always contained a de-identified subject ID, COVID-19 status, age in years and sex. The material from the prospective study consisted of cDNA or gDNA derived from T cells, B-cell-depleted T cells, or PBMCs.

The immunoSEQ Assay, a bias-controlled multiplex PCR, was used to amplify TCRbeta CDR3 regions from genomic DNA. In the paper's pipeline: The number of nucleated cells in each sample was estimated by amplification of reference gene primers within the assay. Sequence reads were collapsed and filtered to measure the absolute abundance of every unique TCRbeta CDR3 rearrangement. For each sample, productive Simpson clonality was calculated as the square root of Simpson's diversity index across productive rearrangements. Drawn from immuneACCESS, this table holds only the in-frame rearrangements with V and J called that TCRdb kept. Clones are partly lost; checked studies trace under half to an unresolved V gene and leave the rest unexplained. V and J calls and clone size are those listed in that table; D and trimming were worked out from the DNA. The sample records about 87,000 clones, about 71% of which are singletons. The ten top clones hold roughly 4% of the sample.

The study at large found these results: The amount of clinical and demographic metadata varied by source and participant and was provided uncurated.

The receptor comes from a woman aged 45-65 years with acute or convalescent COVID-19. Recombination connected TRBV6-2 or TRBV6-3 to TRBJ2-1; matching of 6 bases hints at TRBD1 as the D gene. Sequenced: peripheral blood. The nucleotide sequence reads TGTGCCAGCAGTTACTCGACAGGACACAATGAGCAGTTCTTC. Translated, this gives CASSYSTGHNEQFF.